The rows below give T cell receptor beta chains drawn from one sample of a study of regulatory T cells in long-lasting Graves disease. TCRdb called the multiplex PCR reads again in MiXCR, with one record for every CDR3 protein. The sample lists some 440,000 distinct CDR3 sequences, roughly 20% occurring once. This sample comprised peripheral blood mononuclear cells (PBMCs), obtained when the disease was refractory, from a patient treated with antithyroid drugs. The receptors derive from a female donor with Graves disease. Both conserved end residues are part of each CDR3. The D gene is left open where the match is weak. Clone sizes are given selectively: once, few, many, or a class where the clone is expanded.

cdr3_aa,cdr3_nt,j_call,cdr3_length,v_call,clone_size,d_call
CASSEEWLRGTGELFF,TGTGCCAGCAGTGAAGAGTGGCTCAGGGGTACCGGGGAGCTGTTTTTT,TRBJ2-2,16,TRBV2,many,NA
CASSDTRRLAGGAETQYF,TGTGCCAGCAGTGACACCCGCAGACTAGCGGGAGGCGCAGAGACCCAGTACTTC,TRBJ2-5,18,TRBV6-2/TRBV6-3,many,TRBD2
CASSAQGAGYGYTF,TGCGCCAGCAGCGCGCAGGGGGCCGGCTATGGCTACACCTTC,TRBJ1-2,14,TRBV5-1,few,TRBD1
CSATKDIQETQYF,TGCAGTGCAACGAAGGACATCCAAGAGACCCAGTACTTC,TRBJ2-5,13,TRBV20-1,NA,NA
CASSPQGDQETQYF,TGTGCCAGCAGCCCCCAGGGGGACCAAGAGACCCAGTACTTC,TRBJ2-5,14,TRBV7-9,NA,TRBD1
CASSLPSNIQYF,TGTGCCAGCAGCTTACCCAGCAACATTCAGTACTTC,TRBJ2-4,12,TRBV7-2,NA,NA
CVSSSDYAGVQYF,TGTGTCAGCAGCTCGGACTACGCGGGGGTGCAGTACTTC,TRBJ2-7,13,TRBV12-3/TRBV12-4,NA,TRBD2
CSARQDRNQPQHF,TGCAGTGCTAGACAGGACCGCAATCAGCCCCAGCATTTT,TRBJ1-5,13,TRBV20-1,NA,NA
CSARMTGGVLSYEQYF,TGCAGTGCTAGAATGACAGGGGGCGTCCTCTCCTACGAGCAGTACTTC,TRBJ2-7,16,TRBV20-1,few,TRBD1
CASTGRDDNYGYTF,TGCGCCAGCACCGGCCGGGACGACAACTATGGCTACACCTTC,TRBJ1-2,14,TRBV5-1,many,NA
CASRLDGSSGNTIYF,TGTGCCAGCAGGCTCGACGGGAGCTCTGGAAACACCATATATTTT,TRBJ1-3,15,TRBV6-1,many,NA
CASSITSIGGRVSYEQYF,TGTGCCAGCAGCATCACCTCCATTGGCGGGAGAGTATCCTACGAGCAGTACTTC,TRBJ2-7,18,TRBV13,few,TRBD2
CASSTGLADRYEQYF,TGTGCCAGCAGCACAGGACTAGCGGACCGCTACGAGCAGTACTTC,TRBJ2-7,15,TRBV2,many,TRBD2
CASSYSRPGRNTEAFF,TGTGCCAGCAGTTACTCCCGGCCAGGCCGGAACACTGAAGCTTTCTTT,TRBJ1-1,16,TRBV6-5,many,NA
CASSLWPNNSPLHF,TGTGCCAGCAGCTTATGGCCCAATAATTCACCCCTCCACTTT,TRBJ1-6,14,TRBV7-3,few,NA
CASSDRGYGYTF,TGTGCCAGCAGTGACAGGGGCTATGGCTACACCTTC,TRBJ1-2,12,TRBV6-1,many,NA
CASSPDSFSGANVLTF,TGTGCCAGCAGCCCCGACAGCTTCTCTGGGGCCAACGTCCTGACTTTC,TRBJ2-6,16,TRBV9,few,NA
CASSYSRGVGSNQPQHF,TGTGCCAGCAGTTACTCGAGAGGGGTCGGAAGCAATCAGCCCCAGCATTTT,TRBJ1-5,17,TRBV6-5,NA,NA
CASSSNTGELFF,TGTGCCAGCAGCTCGAACACCGGGGAGCTGTTTTTT,TRBJ2-2,12,TRBV6-5,many,NA
CSVDGGLLGEQYF,TGCAGCGTTGATGGCGGCCTCCTCGGCGAGCAGTACTTC,TRBJ2-7,13,TRBV29-1,many,NA
CASSLYKDSPLHF,TGTGCCAGCAGCTTATACAAGGATTCACCCCTCCACTTT,TRBJ1-6,13,TRBV11-3,many,NA
CASSIYGNRDYGYTF,TGTGCCAGTAGTATTTACGGAAATAGGGACTATGGCTACACCTTC,TRBJ1-2,15,TRBV19,NA,NA
CASSTSSKNIQYF,TGTGCCAGCAGCACTAGCTCAAAAAACATTCAGTACTTC,TRBJ2-4,13,TRBV7-2,few,NA
CASSPGGLNTGELFF,TGTGCCAGCAGCCCTGGGGGCCTGAACACCGGGGAGCTGTTTTTT,TRBJ2-2,15,TRBV7-9,NA,NA
CASRRDSTDTQYF,TGTGCCAGCAGGAGGGACAGCACAGATACGCAGTATTTT,TRBJ2-3,13,TRBV6-2/TRBV6-3,NA,NA
CAATRLGRGDGYTF,TGTGCCGCAACCCGCTTGGGAAGGGGAGATGGCTACACCTTC,TRBJ1-2,14,TRBV7-2,NA,NA
CASSLFGGSDEQYF,TGTGCCAGCAGTTTATTTGGAGGGAGCGACGAGCAGTACTTC,TRBJ2-7,14,TRBV12-3/TRBV12-4,many,NA
CASSLRRGLNTGELFF,TGTGCCAGCAGCTTACGGAGAGGACTTAACACCGGGGAGCTGTTTTTT,TRBJ2-2,16,TRBV28,NA,NA
CASSQTGTAWNEQYF,TGCGCCAGCAGCCAAACCGGGACAGCCTGGAACGAGCAGTACTTC,TRBJ2-7,15,TRBV4-1,NA,TRBD1
CASSISGAPGEAFF,TGTGCCAGTAGTATATCTGGGGCCCCCGGGGAAGCTTTCTTT,TRBJ1-1,14,TRBV19,NA,NA
CAAKGASHPEAFF,TGTGCCGCCAAGGGGGCCAGCCACCCTGAAGCTTTCTTT,TRBJ1-1,13,TRBV10-3,NA,TRBD1
CAIRQLAGGGTGELFF,TGTGCCATCAGACAACTAGCGGGAGGCGGTACCGGGGAGCTGTTTTTT,TRBJ2-2,16,TRBV10-3,many,TRBD2
CASSSGTNTYEQYF,TGTGCCAGCAGCTCCGGGACTAATACCTACGAGCAGTACTTC,TRBJ2-7,14,TRBV5-4,NA,TRBD2
CARRRGIRTGELFF,TGTGCCAGGAGACGAGGGATTCGGACCGGGGAGCTGTTTTTT,TRBJ2-2,14,TRBV27,NA,NA
CSARGGRAPQETQYF,TGCAGTGCTAGAGGTGGGAGGGCCCCACAAGAGACCCAGTACTTC,TRBJ2-5,15,TRBV20-1,NA,TRBD2
CASSPPGFTEAFF,TGTGCCAGTAGTCCTCCGGGATTCACTGAAGCTTTCTTT,TRBJ1-1,13,TRBV19,NA,NA
CSVKTGSNEQYF,TGCAGCGTCAAGACAGGGTCCAACGAGCAGTACTTC,TRBJ2-7,12,TRBV29-1,NA,TRBD1
CASSLSGNPEYEQYF,TGTGCCAGCAGCCTGTCGGGGAACCCTGAGTACGAGCAGTACTTC,TRBJ2-7,15,TRBV14,many,NA
CASSKHPGTGFEAFF,TGTGCCAGCAGTAAACACCCCGGGACAGGCTTTGAAGCTTTCTTT,TRBJ1-1,15,TRBV28,many,TRBD1
CASSLRARAEKLFF,TGTGCCAGCAGCTTGAGGGCCCGGGCTGAAAAACTGTTTTTT,TRBJ1-4,14,TRBV7-8,NA,NA
CASSPWTITYEQYF,TGCGCCAGCAGCCCCTGGACTATAACCTACGAGCAGTACTTC,TRBJ2-7,14,TRBV5-1,NA,NA
CARPPGVGTEAFF,TGTGCCAGACCCCCAGGGGTCGGCACTGAAGCTTTCTTT,TRBJ1-1,13,TRBV6-1,NA,NA
CAWSTNTEAFF,TGTGCCTGGAGTACCAACACTGAAGCTTTCTTT,TRBJ1-1,11,TRBV30,many,NA
CASNQDVQETQYF,TGTGCCAGCAACCAGGACGTCCAAGAGACCCAGTACTTC,TRBJ2-5,13,TRBV5-5,many,NA
CASRREGQSNSPLHF,TGTGCCAGCAGGAGAGAGGGACAAAGTAATTCACCCCTCCACTTT,TRBJ1-6,15,TRBV6-1,NA,NA
CASSQTGTGYQPQHF,TGTGCCAGCAGTCAGACCGGGACAGGTTATCAGCCCCAGCATTTT,TRBJ1-5,15,TRBV28,many,TRBD1
CASSQGSTGQAFF,TGTGCCAGCAGCCAGGGCTCTACAGGGCAAGCTTTCTTT,TRBJ1-1,13,TRBV3-1,NA,NA
CASERGRGGNQPQHF,TGTGCCAGCGAAAGAGGCAGGGGAGGCAATCAGCCCCAGCATTTT,TRBJ1-5,15,TRBV6-1,many,NA
CASSLVAGENYGYTF,TGTGCCAGCAGCTTGGTGGCAGGGGAGAACTATGGCTACACCTTC,TRBJ1-2,15,TRBV5-4,once,NA
CASSEQGNQPQHF,TGTGCCAGCAGTGAACAGGGAAATCAGCCCCAGCATTTT,TRBJ1-5,13,TRBV6-1,NA,NA
CAWSRDNQPQHF,TGTGCCTGGAGCAGGGACAATCAGCCCCAGCATTTT,TRBJ1-5,12,TRBV30,NA,NA
CASSEDRSSRDEQYF,TGTGCCAGCAGTGAGGACAGGTCCAGTCGGGACGAGCAGTACTTC,TRBJ2-7,15,TRBV2,many,TRBD1
CAWSARGSTYEQYF,TGTGCCTGGAGTGCCCGGGGGTCTACTTACGAGCAGTACTTC,TRBJ2-7,14,TRBV30,few,NA
CTSSMRERGYEQYF,TGTACCAGTAGTATGCGGGAGCGAGGGTACGAGCAGTACTTC,TRBJ2-7,14,TRBV19,NA,TRBD2